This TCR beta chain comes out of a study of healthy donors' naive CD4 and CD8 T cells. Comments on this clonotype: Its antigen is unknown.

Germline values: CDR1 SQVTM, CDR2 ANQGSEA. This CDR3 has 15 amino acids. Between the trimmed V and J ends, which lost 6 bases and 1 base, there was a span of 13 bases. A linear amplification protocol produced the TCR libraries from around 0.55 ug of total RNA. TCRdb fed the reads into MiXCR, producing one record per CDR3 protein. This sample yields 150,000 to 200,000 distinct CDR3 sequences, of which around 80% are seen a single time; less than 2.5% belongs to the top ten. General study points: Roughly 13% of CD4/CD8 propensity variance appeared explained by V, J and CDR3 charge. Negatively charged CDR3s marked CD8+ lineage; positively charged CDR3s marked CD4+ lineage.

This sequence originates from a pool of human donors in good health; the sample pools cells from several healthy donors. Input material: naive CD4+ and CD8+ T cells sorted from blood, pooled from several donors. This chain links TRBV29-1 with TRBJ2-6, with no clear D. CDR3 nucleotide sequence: TGCAGCGTCGCCGCCACCGGTTCTGGGGCCAACGTCCTGACTTTC. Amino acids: CSVAATGSGANVLTF.